A selection of T cell receptor beta chains follows, all from one sample in a study of cytomegalovirus exposure and HLA in healthy donors. TCRdb's table, derived via immunoSEQ multiplex PCR, lists solely in-frame clones and lacks some. The sample lists about 150,000 clones; around 79% were seen once. Sequences were obtained from PBMCs. The origin of the receptors is a man between 18 and 29 years old in good health and CMV-seronegative. CDR3s include the opening cysteine and the closing phenylalanine or tryptophan. Fields, in order: D gene, V gene, J gene, clone size, CDR3 DNA, CDR3 protein. A D gene is named only where the DNA matches it firmly. Only part of the rows carry a size: once, few, many, or a class if the clone is expanded.

d_call: TRBD1; v_call: TRBV2; j_call: TRBJ1-1; clone_size: .; cdr3_nt: TGTGCCACCAACAGGGGTGGGATCACTGAAGCTTTCTTT; cdr3_aa: CATNRGGITEAFF
d_call: TRBD1; v_call: TRBV25-1; j_call: TRBJ1-6; clone_size: .; cdr3_nt: TGTGCCAGCACCCTGGGACAGCCCTTTATTAATTCACCCCTCCACTTT; cdr3_aa: CASTLGQPFINSPLHF
d_call: TRBD2; v_call: TRBV5-1; j_call: TRBJ2-1; clone_size: few; cdr3_nt: TGCGCCAGCAGGCCTAGCGGGGGAGCTTACAATGAGCAGTTCTTC; cdr3_aa: CASRPSGGAYNEQFF
d_call: .; v_call: TRBV27; j_call: TRBJ2-1; clone_size: .; cdr3_nt: TGTGCCAGCAGTTTTTTGACAGGATTCAATGAGCAGTTCTTC; cdr3_aa: CASSFLTGFNEQFF
d_call: .; v_call: TRBV2; j_call: TRBJ1-1; clone_size: few; cdr3_nt: TGTGCCAGCAGTGACCTTGAAACAGCTGAAGCTTTCTTT; cdr3_aa: CASSDLETAEAFF
d_call: .; v_call: TRBV2; j_call: TRBJ2-7; clone_size: .; cdr3_nt: TGTGCCAGCAGTGGACGGACAGCTCTCTGGGGCCAGCACTTC; cdr3_aa: CASSGRTALWGQHF
d_call: .; v_call: TRBV4-2; j_call: TRBJ1-1; clone_size: .; cdr3_nt: TGTGCCAGCAGCCAAACTTCGTCGGGACTCACTGAAGCTTTCTTT; cdr3_aa: CASSQTSSGLTEAFF
d_call: TRBD1; v_call: TRBV19; j_call: TRBJ2-1; clone_size: .; cdr3_nt: TGTGCCAGTAGTCCCCAGGGGGTTAACAATGAGCAGTTCTTC; cdr3_aa: CASSPQGVNNEQFF
d_call: TRBD1; v_call: TRBV9; j_call: TRBJ2-3; clone_size: .; cdr3_nt: TGTGCCAGCAGCGGACAGGGGAACACAGATACGCAGTATTTT; cdr3_aa: CASSGQGNTDTQYF
d_call: TRBD1; v_call: TRBV6-5; j_call: TRBJ2-2; clone_size: .; cdr3_nt: TGTGCCAGCAGCCGAGGGGGCGCGAACACCGGGGAGCTGTTTTTT; cdr3_aa: CASSRGGANTGELFF
d_call: TRBD1; v_call: TRBV2; j_call: TRBJ1-1; clone_size: .; cdr3_nt: TGTGCCAGCAGCGGGAGACAGGGAATAAACACTGAAGCTTTCTTT; cdr3_aa: CASSGRQGINTEAFF
d_call: .; v_call: TRBV7-8; j_call: TRBJ1-5; clone_size: .; cdr3_nt: TGTGCCAGCAGCTTAGCGCGGCATTTGAATCAGCCCCAGCATTTT; cdr3_aa: CASSLARHLNQPQHF
d_call: .; v_call: TRBV7-2; j_call: TRBJ1-1; clone_size: .; cdr3_nt: TGTGCCAGCAGCTTAAGGGGGTCGGGTGGCACTGAAGCTTTCTTT; cdr3_aa: CASSLRGSGGTEAFF
d_call: TRBD1; v_call: TRBV15; j_call: TRBJ2-7; clone_size: .; cdr3_nt: TGTGCCACCAGCAGAGATTTTCGACAGGGGGAGTACTTC; cdr3_aa: CATSRDFRQGEYF
d_call: .; v_call: TRBV2; j_call: TRBJ1-3; clone_size: .; cdr3_nt: TGTGCCAGCAGTGAAGGGCAGATTAACACCATATATTTT; cdr3_aa: CASSEGQINTIYF
d_call: .; v_call: TRBV4-1; j_call: TRBJ1-4; clone_size: .; cdr3_nt: TGCGCCAGCAGCCAAGAGCCCACATCAGCTAATGAAAAACTGTTTTTT; cdr3_aa: CASSQEPTSANEKLFF
d_call: TRBD1; v_call: TRBV19; j_call: TRBJ2-1; clone_size: .; cdr3_nt: TGTGCCAGTACGGGGCGGACAGGGGGGTACGGTGAGCAGTTCTTC; cdr3_aa: CASTGRTGGYGEQFF
d_call: .; v_call: TRBV5-1; j_call: TRBJ2-3; clone_size: .; cdr3_nt: TGCGCCAGCAGCTTGATGGGCGGGGCAGATACGCAGTATTTT; cdr3_aa: CASSLMGGADTQYF
d_call: TRBD1; v_call: TRBV7-9; j_call: TRBJ1-2; clone_size: .; cdr3_nt: TGTGCCTCACCAGGGGGCGCGGAGGGCTACACCTTC; cdr3_aa: CASPGGAEGYTF
d_call: .; v_call: TRBV5-5; j_call: TRBJ1-5; clone_size: .; cdr3_nt: TGTGCCAGCAGCGTTGACAGGACCCCGGCGACCCACGAGCCCCAGCATTTT; cdr3_aa: CASSVDRTPATHEPQHF
d_call: .; v_call: TRBV9; j_call: TRBJ2-7; clone_size: once; cdr3_nt: TGTGCCAGCAGCGTAGGCCCCAAGGGGGACGAGCAGTACTTC; cdr3_aa: CASSVGPKGDEQYF
d_call: .; v_call: TRBV7-9; j_call: TRBJ2-2; clone_size: once; cdr3_nt: TGTGCCAGCAGCCCAGCGCCACCGGGTCCCGGGGAGCTGTTTTTT; cdr3_aa: CASSPAPPGPGELFF
d_call: TRBD1; v_call: TRBV6-1; j_call: TRBJ2-5; clone_size: few; cdr3_nt: TGTGCCAGCAGTGAGCCGGGACAGGGGGTCAGAGAGACCCAGTACTTC; cdr3_aa: CASSEPGQGVRETQYF
d_call: .; v_call: TRBV27; j_call: TRBJ1-5; clone_size: few; cdr3_nt: TGTGTCTCTCAGGGAAGGTGGAATCAGCCCCAGCATTTT; cdr3_aa: CVSQGRWNQPQHF
d_call: .; v_call: TRBV4-3; j_call: TRBJ2-6; clone_size: few; cdr3_nt: TGCGCCAGCAGCCAAGAGGGTCCGGACTGGGCCAACGTCCTGACTTTC; cdr3_aa: CASSQEGPDWANVLTF
d_call: .; v_call: TRBV7-2; j_call: TRBJ2-7; clone_size: .; cdr3_nt: TGTGCCAGCAGCTTAAGGCGGGGCACCTACGAGCAGTACTTC; cdr3_aa: CASSLRRGTYEQYF
d_call: TRBD1; v_call: TRBV5-6; j_call: TRBJ1-5; clone_size: .; cdr3_nt: TGTGCCAGCAGCCAAACAGGGGCCCCCAATCAGCCCCAGCATTTT; cdr3_aa: CASSQTGAPNQPQHF
d_call: TRBD1; v_call: TRBV6-5; j_call: TRBJ1-6; clone_size: once; cdr3_nt: TGTGCCAGCAGTTACGGGACAGGCGGGGTCTCACCCCTCCACTTT; cdr3_aa: CASSYGTGGVSPLHF
d_call: TRBD1; v_call: TRBV13; j_call: TRBJ2-3; clone_size: .; cdr3_nt: TGTGCCAGCAGGCAGGGGGTGCGGGATACGCAGTATTTT; cdr3_aa: CASRQGVRDTQYF
d_call: .; v_call: TRBV2; j_call: TRBJ2-1; clone_size: .; cdr3_nt: TGTGCCAGCAGTGTGGCGATTAGCAGCTACAATGAGCAGTTCTTC; cdr3_aa: CASSVAISSYNEQFF
d_call: .; v_call: TRBV5-1; j_call: TRBJ2-3; clone_size: .; cdr3_nt: TGCGCCAGCACTAATAGGGGAGGAGATACGCAGTATTTT; cdr3_aa: CASTNRGGDTQYF
d_call: TRBD1; v_call: TRBV28; j_call: TRBJ1-2; clone_size: .; cdr3_nt: TGTGCCAGCGTACAGGGGTATGACTATGGCTACACCTTC; cdr3_aa: CASVQGYDYGYTF
d_call: .; v_call: TRBV14; j_call: TRBJ2-7; clone_size: few; cdr3_nt: TGTGCCAGCAGCCTCTTCGGCGGGGTAGCCTACGAGCAGTACTTC; cdr3_aa: CASSLFGGVAYEQYF
d_call: .; v_call: TRBV4-1; j_call: TRBJ1-5; clone_size: .; cdr3_nt: TGCGCCAGCAGCCACGCTCTTATGATCGGGATCTCCGGGCAGCCCCAGCATTTT; cdr3_aa: CASSHALMIGISGQPQHF
d_call: .; v_call: TRBV11-2; j_call: TRBJ2-1; clone_size: .; cdr3_nt: TGTGCCAGCAGCTTAGTCTGGGGGCGATACAATGAGCAGTTCTTC; cdr3_aa: CASSLVWGRYNEQFF
d_call: .; v_call: TRBV5-1; j_call: TRBJ1-2; clone_size: once; cdr3_nt: TGCGCCAGCAGCGAGGGAGTTCACTATGGCTACACCTTC; cdr3_aa: CASSEGVHYGYTF
d_call: .; v_call: TRBV6-1; j_call: TRBJ1-1; clone_size: .; cdr3_nt: TGTGCCAGCAGTCAGGGGCCTTTGAACACTGAAGCTTTCTTT; cdr3_aa: CASSQGPLNTEAFF
d_call: TRBD2; v_call: TRBV19; j_call: TRBJ2-2; clone_size: few; cdr3_nt: TGTGCCAGTAGTCTCGATCTCTTCATAGCGGGGGGGCCTAACACCGGGGAGCTGTTTTTT; cdr3_aa: CASSLDLFIAGGPNTGELFF
d_call: .; v_call: TRBV18; j_call: TRBJ1-5; clone_size: .; cdr3_nt: TGTGCCAGCTCACGCACCCAGGATAGCAATCAGCCCCAGCATTTT; cdr3_aa: CASSRTQDSNQPQHF
d_call: TRBD1; v_call: TRBV5-1; j_call: TRBJ1-5; clone_size: .; cdr3_nt: TGCGCCAGCAGCGAAGGGACAGGGAGTCAGCCCCAGCATTTT; cdr3_aa: CASSEGTGSQPQHF
d_call: TRBD2; v_call: TRBV7-2; j_call: TRBJ2-5; clone_size: .; cdr3_nt: TGTGCCAGCAGTTTTCTTAACGGGGGGGCTACGGAGACCCAGTACTTC; cdr3_aa: CASSFLNGGATETQYF
d_call: TRBD1; v_call: TRBV10-2; j_call: TRBJ2-6; clone_size: .; cdr3_nt: TGCGCCAGCAGCCAAAACAGGGGGTCCTCTGGGGCCAACGTCCTGACTTTC; cdr3_aa: CASSQNRGSSGANVLTF
d_call: TRBD1; v_call: TRBV9; j_call: TRBJ2-3; clone_size: .; cdr3_nt: TGTGCCAGCAGCCTCCGATCGGGACAGGGCGACACAGATACGCAGTATTTT; cdr3_aa: CASSLRSGQGDTDTQYF
d_call: .; v_call: TRBV2; j_call: TRBJ1-1; clone_size: few; cdr3_nt: TGTGCCAGCAGTGAAAGGCCAGGGTGGAGGGGCGCTTTCTTT; cdr3_aa: CASSERPGWRGAFF
d_call: .; v_call: TRBV28; j_call: TRBJ2-2; clone_size: .; cdr3_nt: TGTGCCAGCAGTTTTGCAGGAACGAACACCGGGGAGCTGTTTTTT; cdr3_aa: CASSFAGTNTGELFF
d_call: .; v_call: TRBV7-9; j_call: TRBJ2-7; clone_size: .; cdr3_nt: TGTGCCAGCAGCCACAGTTACGAGCAGTACTTC; cdr3_aa: CASSHSYEQYF
d_call: .; v_call: TRBV12-2; j_call: TRBJ1-6; clone_size: .; cdr3_nt: TGTGCAAGTCGCCCCCCTTGGCCCCTGTATAATTCACCCCTCCACTTT; cdr3_aa: CASRPPWPLYNSPLHF
d_call: TRBD1; v_call: TRBV5-1; j_call: TRBJ1-1; clone_size: .; cdr3_nt: TGCGCCAGCAGCCAACAGGGGATGTCGACTGAAGCTTTCTTT; cdr3_aa: CASSQQGMSTEAFF
d_call: .; v_call: TRBV5-6; j_call: TRBJ1-1; clone_size: .; cdr3_nt: TGTGCCAGCAGCTTGGTCAGGATGGGGGGTGAAGCTTTCTTT; cdr3_aa: CASSLVRMGGEAFF
d_call: .; v_call: TRBV6-6; j_call: TRBJ1-1; clone_size: .; cdr3_nt: TGTGCCAGCAGTTATAACCGGGTGAACACTGAAGCTTTCTTT; cdr3_aa: CASSYNRVNTEAFF
d_call: TRBD1; v_call: TRBV4-1; j_call: TRBJ2-7; clone_size: .; cdr3_nt: TGCGCCAGCAGCCAAGGGACAGGGGCCCCCTACGAGCAGTACTTC; cdr3_aa: CASSQGTGAPYEQYF
d_call: .; v_call: TRBV11-2; j_call: TRBJ1-6; clone_size: .; cdr3_nt: TGTGCCAGCAGCGATACAGGGTATAATTCACCCCTCCACTTT; cdr3_aa: CASSDTGYNSPLHF
d_call: .; v_call: TRBV5-1; j_call: TRBJ2-1; clone_size: once; cdr3_nt: TGCGCCAGCAGCGTTTTTGCGGGGCTAGTCCCCGCCGGAGCGAGCGATGAGCAGTTCTTC; cdr3_aa: CASSVFAGLVPAGASDEQFF
d_call: .; v_call: TRBV6-5; j_call: TRBJ2-7; clone_size: .; cdr3_nt: TGTGCCAGCAGTTACTCGGCGGAAACCTACGAGCAGTACTTC; cdr3_aa: CASSYSAETYEQYF
d_call: TRBD2; v_call: TRBV9; j_call: TRBJ2-5; clone_size: .; cdr3_nt: TGTGCCAGCAGCGTAGCAGGGACTAGCGGGTCCCGGTACCAAGAGACCCAGTACTTC; cdr3_aa: CASSVAGTSGSRYQETQYF
d_call: .; v_call: TRBV5-6; j_call: TRBJ2-5; clone_size: .; cdr3_nt: TGTGCCAGCAGCTTGGCCCTTAGGGGAGGTCTGGAGACCCAGTACTTC; cdr3_aa: CASSLALRGGLETQYF
d_call: .; v_call: TRBV20-1; j_call: TRBJ1-1; clone_size: .; cdr3_nt: TGCAGTGCTAGAGATAGAGGGGAAGCTTTCTTT; cdr3_aa: CSARDRGEAFF